This T cell receptor (beta chain) was sequenced in a study of cytomegalovirus exposure and HLA in healthy donors (dated by TCRdb to 2016 to 2017). Regarding the complete study: According to a later analysis, one platform produced both the 110 or so validation repertoires and the approximately 670 repertoires of the first cohort. The study aimed to test whether signatures of past pathogen exposure could be identified by cataloging public T cell receptors. A separate validation cohort of roughly 110 different subjects was used in addition to the roughly 720-subject first cohort. To predict cytomegalovirus infection status, the study combined high-throughput TCR immunosequencing, statistical association of individual TCRs with disease status, and machine learning. Findings and caveats that apply to the study as a whole: A later analysis had no HLA typing for the validation cohort, so co-occurrence there was scored across all 120 repertoires. The authors suggested that the approach could potentially be generalized to other disease states and immunological phenotypes. While some public TCRs were present in many individuals, most TCR sequences turned up only very rarely across donors. In the study, 150 to 200 TCR beta chains were listed as associated with cytomegalovirus. Subsequent analysis determined that TCRs grouped into clusters in the first cohort also showed a tendency toward co-occurrence across the 130 or so validation repertoires, and approximately 93% of cluster scores exceeded 0. The classifier was reported to diagnose cytomegalovirus status with high specificity and sensitivity in both the original and validation cohorts. A few of the identified cytomegalovirus-associated TCR beta chains were confirmed in vitro to be specific for cytomegalovirus antigens.

Note on this clone: Its binding antigen is unknown. No base quality information exists; no much larger clone differs at one position.

Libraries were prepared through the immunoSEQ multiplex PCR assay. In the original analysis: A statistical classification framework was developed to diagnose cytomegalovirus status using the catalog of TCR beta chain sequences. TCRdb's version of the immuneACCESS table is confined to in-frame rearrangements and falls short of the full clone set. An unresolved V gene accounts for under half of the shortfall where checked; the remainder is of unknown origin. That table is the source of V, J and clone size, and D and trimming were worked out from the DNA. For this sample the table gives some 120,000 clones, of which around nine tenths were detected only once. Clones ranked in the top ten supply roughly 1.4% of the sample. The donors belonged to the validation cohort of approximately 130 subjects, which was separate from the roughly 700-subject first cohort. Sequenced input: PBMCs. The sequence was obtained from a man aged 30 to 45 in good health and CMV-seronegative.

The nucleotides read TGCGCCAGCAGACAGGGTTGGGTTGAAAAACTGTTTTTT. The resulting protein is CASRQGWVEKLFF. Recombination linked TRBV5-1 to TRBJ1-4; the D region possibly corresponds to TRBD1 (6 bases align). From the cysteine through the phenylalanine, the CDR3 covers 13 amino acids. Here the CDR3 DNA is all that survives: 39 bases in frame from base 1. V loses 5 bases of germline sequence and J loses 7 bases, and the interval between the two ends is 12 bases. In the germline V gene, CDR1 corresponds to SGHRS and CDR2 to YFSETQ.